The 18 T cell receptor beta chains listed next were all sequenced from one sample in a study of radiotherapy plus CTLA-4 blockade in lung cancer. Measured with immunoSEQ multiplex PCR; TCRdb has only the in-frame clones, and not every one. The profile shows fewer than 150,000 clones, approximately 84% of them singletons. Material: peripheral blood, obtained from a patient treated with radiotherapy plus ipilimumab. All receptors derive from a human donor with non-small cell lung cancer who had a partial response to radiotherapy plus ipilimumab.

This clone has a handful of counts. The chain couples TRBV7-2 to TRBJ1-1; D unresolved. The V and J ends lost 5 bases and 1 base respectively, with 14 bases between them. The CDR3 runs 15 residues. CDR1 SGHTA and CDR2 FQGNSA come from the germline V gene. The CDR3 nucleotides read TGTGCCAGCAGCCCGACCCCAGGATCGAACACTGAAGCTTTCTTT. As protein: CASSPTPGSNTEAFF.

This chain connects TRBV29-1 to TRBJ2-1; D gene ambiguous. CDR3 length: 11 amino acids. Germline V CDR1 and CDR2: SQVTM, ANQGSEA. The V gene lost 2 bases and the J gene lost 4 bases, with 3 bases spanning the gap. Here the CDR3 DNA reads TGCAGCGTTGAACTATACAATGAGCAGTTCTTC. Translating gives CSVELYNEQFF.

This clone has a single count. V and J are TRBV28 and TRBJ2-3; 11 nucleotides line up with TRBD1. CDR1 and CDR2 (germline): MDHEN, SYDVKM. V gave up 0 bases and J gave up 1 base; unmatched junction bases: 0. The CDR3 contains 16 residues. This CDR3 reads CASSLWGQGGTDTQYF. CDR3 sequence (DNA): TGTGCCAGCAGTTTATGGGGACAGGGGGGCACAGATACGCAGTATTTT.

V gene TRBV18 combines with J gene TRBJ2-1, with a weak D call TRBD1 (5 bases). This CDR3 is 17 amino acids long. The germline V and J ends were trimmed by 3 bases and 0 bases, with 15 bases remaining between them. CDR1 and CDR2 from the germline V gene are KGHSH and LQKENI. CDR3 coding DNA: TGTGCCAGCTCACCTTTGACAGCTTCGAGCTCCTACAATGAGCAGTTCTTC. Translated: CASSPLTASSSYNEQFF.

This clone has more than one count but fewer than ten. The chain employs TRBV15 and TRBJ1-2, with 7 bases matching TRBD1. J gave up 6 bases and V 1 base, and 14 bases lay outside the gene matches. Germline V gives CDR1 LNHNV, CDR2 YYDKDF (reference sequence). This CDR3 is built from 17 residues. The DNA for the CDR3 is TGTGCCACCAGCAGAGGAGGGGGGACAGTAAGGTACAATGGCTACACCTTC. Amino acids: CATSRGGGTVRYNGYTF.

This clone was observed once. J is TRBJ1-5 and V is TRBV6-5; D call uncertain. The germline V gene has CDR1 MNHEY and CDR2 SVGAGI. Trimming removed 5 bases at V and 0 bases at J, with 8 bases between. CDR3 length equals 14 residues. This CDR3 reads CASSPSDSNQPQHF. As DNA, the CDR3 is TGTGCCAGCAGTCCCAGCGATAGCAATCAGCCCCAGCATTTT.

Only a few counts were recorded for this clone. This sequence joins TRBV19 and TRBJ2-1; perhaps TRBD2 as D (6 bases). The germline gives CDR1 LNHDA, CDR2 SQIVND (reference sequence). V was cut by 7 bases and J by 4 bases, with 14 bases left in between. The CDR3 sequence is 14 residues long. As DNA, the CDR3 is TGTGCCAGTACCCGGGACTCCCGGTACAATGAGCAGTTCTTC. Amino acids: CASTRDSRYNEQFF.

Remarks on this clone: The sample carries other DNA sequences with the same CDR3. The chain employs TRBV19 and TRBJ1-2; perhaps TRBD1 as D (5 bases). Germline V gene lookup returns CDR1 LNHDA and CDR2 SQIVND (reference sequence). Trimming took off 6 bases at V and 2 bases at J, with 10 bases between the two ends. The length of the CDR3 is 13 residues. For the CDR3, the DNA is TGTGCCAGTAGGCGGGACGGGAACTATGGCTACACCTTC. Its translation is CASRRDGNYGYTF. Full variable domain (missing parts from reference TRBV19 and TRBJ1-2): DGGITQSPKYLFRKEGQNVTLSCEQNLNHDAMYWYRQDPGQGLRLIYYSQIVNDFQKGDIAEGYSVSREKKESFPLTVTSAQKNPTAFYLCASRRDGNYGYTFGSGTRLTVV.

This clone was observed a few times. The gene calls are TRBV30 and TRBJ1-1, with TRBD1 as a possible D gene (5 bases). The V end lost 5 bases, the J end lost 0 bases, and 16 bases lay between the germline ends. This CDR3 is 15 amino acids long. Germline loops: CDR1 GTSNPN, CDR2 SVGIG (reference sequence). The CDR3 reads CAWGGTRGVNTEAFF. The CDR3 bases are TGTGCCTGGGGGGGGACTAGGGGCGTGAACACTGAAGCTTTCTTT.

This chain joins TRBV6-1 and TRBJ2-7; 10 bases map to TRBD2. V lost 6 bases to trimming and J lost 5 bases; unmatched junction nucleotides: 7. CDR1 is MNHNS, CDR2 SASEGT, per germline. CDR3 size: 14 residues. The CDR3 DNA sequence: TGTGCCAGCAGCCGTCTAGCGGGGGTCGACGAGCAGTACGTC. Translated: CASSRLAGVDEQYV.

The chain combines TRBV28 with TRBJ2-5, with TRBD1 identical over 9 bases. Matching the DNA end better, TRBJ2-7 makes the J call doubtful. This CDR3 has 15 residues. Germline loops: CDR1 MDHEN, CDR2 SYDVKM. The CDR3 protein is CASSAGTGRGYEQYF. The CDR3 DNA reads TGTGCCAGCAGTGCCGGGACAGGGAGGGGCTACGAGCAGTACTTC.

This clone has only a few counts. The chain has TRBV4-2 and TRBJ1-2; D ambiguous. The CDR3 covers 11 residues. In germline, CDR1 is LGHNA, CDR2 YNFKEQ. V was shortened by 1 base and J by 8 bases, with 5 bases between the two germline ends. The CDR3 loop is CASSQARGYTF. The CDR3 coding sequence is TGTGCCAGCAGCCAAGCTCGGGGCTACACCTTC.

The J gene is TRBJ1-4, the V gene TRBV5-1; 10 bases agree with TRBD1. Germline CDR1 reads SGHRS; CDR2 reads YFSETQ. Losses at the gene ends were 0 bases for V and 1 base for J; bases not matched to a gene: 0. The CDR3 loop spans 16 amino acids. The CDR3 protein is CASSLGDRGTNEKLFF. The CDR3 nucleotides are TGCGCCAGCAGCTTGGGGGACAGGGGAACTAATGAAAAACTGTTTTTT.

The rearrangement links TRBV5-4 to TRBJ1-1, with TRBD1 matching over 9 bases. The CDR3 is 14 residues long. CDR1 SGHNT and CDR2 YYREEE come from the germline V gene (reference sequence). The J segment lost 5 bases and the V segment lost 4 bases, leaving 6 bases of the junction unmatched. CDR3 in amino acids: CASSPTGGITEAFF. CDR3 DNA: TGTGCCAGCAGCCCGACAGGGGGGATAACTGAAGCTTTCTTT.

This clone was seen a handful of times. In nucleotides, the CDR3 is TGTGCCAGCAGCTTAGGACTAGCGGGAGATAGTGAGCAGTTCTTC. It is translated as CASSLGLAGDSEQFF. V and J are TRBV7-2 and TRBJ2-1; 12 bases match TRBD2. The germline gives CDR1 SGHTA, CDR2 FQGNSA. The trim removed 1 base at V and 9 bases at J, leaving 4 bases unmatched. The CDR3 spans 15 residues.

This rearrangement joins TRBV5-4 to TRBJ2-2, with D perhaps TRBD2 (6 bases). Trimming pared 0 bases from V and 6 bases from J, leaving 15 bases between. Germline-derived CDR1 and CDR2 are SGHNT and YYREEE (reference sequence). This CDR3 is built from 16 residues. CDR3 sequence: CASSLAGRGFAGELFF. DNA for the CDR3: TGTGCCAGCAGCTTGGCCGGTCGGGGGTTTGCCGGGGAGCTGTTTTTT.

This clone was observed once. The chain couples TRBV9 to TRBJ2-6; 9 nucleotides agree with TRBD2. The V segment lost 1 base and the J segment 3 bases; nucleotides outside the gene matches: 14. The CDR3 sequence is 20 residues long. Germline V gives CDR1 SGDLS, CDR2 YYNGEE. The CDR3 loop reads CASSVRLTSGLGFGANVLTF. CDR3 DNA: TGTGCCAGCAGCGTACGATTGACTAGCGGACTTGGATTTGGGGCCAACGTCCTGACTTTC.

This chain joins TRBV4-2 and TRBJ2-3, with 14 bases identical to TRBD2. Looked up from germline, CDR1 is LGHNA and CDR2 is YNFKEQ. The CDR3 is made up of 17 amino acids. Trimming at V came to 1 base and at J to 2 bases, leaving 2 bases not matched to a gene. CDR3 protein: CASSQGTSGRITDTQYF. Written as DNA, the CDR3 is TGTGCCAGCAGCCAAGGGACTAGCGGGAGGATCACAGATACGCAGTATTTT.